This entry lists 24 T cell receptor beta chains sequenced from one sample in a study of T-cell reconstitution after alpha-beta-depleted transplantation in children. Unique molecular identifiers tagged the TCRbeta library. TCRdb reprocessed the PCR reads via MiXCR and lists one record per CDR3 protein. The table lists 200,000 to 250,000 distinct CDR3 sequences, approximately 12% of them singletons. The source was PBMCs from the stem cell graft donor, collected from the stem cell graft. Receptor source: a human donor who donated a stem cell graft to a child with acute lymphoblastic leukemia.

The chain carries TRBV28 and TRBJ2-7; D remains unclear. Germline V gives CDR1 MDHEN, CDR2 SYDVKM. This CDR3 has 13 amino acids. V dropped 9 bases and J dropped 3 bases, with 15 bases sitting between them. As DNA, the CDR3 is TGTGCCAGGGGCCCCGGGCTCGTCTACGAGCAGTACTTC. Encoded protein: CARGPGLVYEQYF.

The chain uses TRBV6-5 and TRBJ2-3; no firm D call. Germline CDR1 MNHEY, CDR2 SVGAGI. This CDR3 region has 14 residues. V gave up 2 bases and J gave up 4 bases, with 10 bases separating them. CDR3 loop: CASSYTAAADTQYF. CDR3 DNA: TGTGCCAGCAGTTACACAGCTGCAGCAGATACGCAGTATTTT.

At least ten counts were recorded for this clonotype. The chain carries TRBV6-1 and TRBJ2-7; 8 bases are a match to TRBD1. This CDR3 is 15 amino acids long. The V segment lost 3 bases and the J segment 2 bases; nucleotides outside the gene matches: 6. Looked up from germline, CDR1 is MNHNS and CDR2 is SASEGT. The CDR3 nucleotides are TGTGCCAGCAGTGATATGATGGGACAGGCCTACGAGCAGTACTTC. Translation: CASSDMMGQAYEQYF.

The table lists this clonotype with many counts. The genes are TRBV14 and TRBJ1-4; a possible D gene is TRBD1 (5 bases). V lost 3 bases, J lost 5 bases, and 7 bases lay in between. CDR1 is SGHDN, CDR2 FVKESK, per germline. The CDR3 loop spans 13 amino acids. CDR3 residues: CASSQGRNEKLFF. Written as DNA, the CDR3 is TGTGCCAGCAGCCAGGGACGGAATGAAAAACTGTTTTTT.

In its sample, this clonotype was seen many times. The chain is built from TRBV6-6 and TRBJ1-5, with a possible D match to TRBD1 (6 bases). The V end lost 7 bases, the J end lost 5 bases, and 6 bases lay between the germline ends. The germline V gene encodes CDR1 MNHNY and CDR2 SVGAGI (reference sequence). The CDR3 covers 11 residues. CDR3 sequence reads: CASTGDQPQHF. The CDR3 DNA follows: TGTGCCAGCACAGGGGATCAGCCCCAGCATTTT.

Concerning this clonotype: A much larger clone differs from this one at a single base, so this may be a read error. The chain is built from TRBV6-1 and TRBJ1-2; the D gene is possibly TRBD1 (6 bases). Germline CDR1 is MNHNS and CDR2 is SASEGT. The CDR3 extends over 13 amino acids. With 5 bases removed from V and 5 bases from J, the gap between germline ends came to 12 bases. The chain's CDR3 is CASSPHGQYGYTF. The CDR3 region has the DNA TGTGCCAGCAGTCCACACGGACAGTATGGCTACACCTTC.

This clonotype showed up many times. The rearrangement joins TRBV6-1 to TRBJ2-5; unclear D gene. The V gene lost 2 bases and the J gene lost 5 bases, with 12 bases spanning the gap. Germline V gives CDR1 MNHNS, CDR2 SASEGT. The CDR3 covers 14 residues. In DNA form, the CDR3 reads TGTGCCAGCAGTGAACGGCTAGTTCATGAGACCCAGTACTTC. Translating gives CASSERLVHETQYF.

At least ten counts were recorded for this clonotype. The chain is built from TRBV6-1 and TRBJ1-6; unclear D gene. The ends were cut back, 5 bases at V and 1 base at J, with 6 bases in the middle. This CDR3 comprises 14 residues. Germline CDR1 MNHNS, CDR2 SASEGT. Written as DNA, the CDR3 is TGTGCCAGCAGTACGGGGTCCTATAATTCACCCCTCCACTTT. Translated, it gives CASSTGSYNSPLHF.

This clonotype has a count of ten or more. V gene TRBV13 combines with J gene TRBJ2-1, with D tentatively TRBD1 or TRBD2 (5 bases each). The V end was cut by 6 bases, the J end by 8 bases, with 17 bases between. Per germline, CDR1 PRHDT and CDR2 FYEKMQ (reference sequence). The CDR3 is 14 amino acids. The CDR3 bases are TGTGCCAGCAGTCCACTCTGGGGGTCCCATGAGCAGTTCTTC. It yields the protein CASSPLWGSHEQFF.

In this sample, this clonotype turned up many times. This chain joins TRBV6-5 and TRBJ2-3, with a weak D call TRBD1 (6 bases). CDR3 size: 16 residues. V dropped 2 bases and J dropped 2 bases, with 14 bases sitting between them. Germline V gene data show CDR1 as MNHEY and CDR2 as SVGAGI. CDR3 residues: CASSYPRGESTDTQYF. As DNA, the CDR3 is TGTGCCAGCAGTTACCCCAGGGGCGAATCCACAGATACGCAGTATTTT.

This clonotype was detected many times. CDR3 bases: TGTGCCAGCGGCCCAATCCGGGACAGTCTCTACGAGCAGTACTTC. Amino acid sequence: CASGPIRDSLYEQYF. The chain carries TRBV11-3 and TRBJ2-7; 7 bases are a match to TRBD1. CDR1 is SGHNT, CDR2 YENEEA, per germline. V trimming: 8 bases; J trimming: 3 bases; junction bases outside the gene matches: 13. CDR3 size: 15 residues.

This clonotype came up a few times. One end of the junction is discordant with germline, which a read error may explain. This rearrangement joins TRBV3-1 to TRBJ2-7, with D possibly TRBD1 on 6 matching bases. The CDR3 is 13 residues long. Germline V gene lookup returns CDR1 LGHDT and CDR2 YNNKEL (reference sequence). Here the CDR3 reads CASSRATGQLLIF. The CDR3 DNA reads TGTGCCAGCAGCCGAGCGACCGGACAGCTTCTGATCTTC.

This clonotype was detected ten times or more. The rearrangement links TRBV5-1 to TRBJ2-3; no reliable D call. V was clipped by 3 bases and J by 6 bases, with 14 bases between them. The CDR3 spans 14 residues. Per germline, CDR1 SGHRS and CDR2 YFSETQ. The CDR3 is CASSSASAMDTQYF. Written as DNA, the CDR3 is TGCGCCAGCAGCTCTGCATCGGCGATGGATACGCAGTATTTT.

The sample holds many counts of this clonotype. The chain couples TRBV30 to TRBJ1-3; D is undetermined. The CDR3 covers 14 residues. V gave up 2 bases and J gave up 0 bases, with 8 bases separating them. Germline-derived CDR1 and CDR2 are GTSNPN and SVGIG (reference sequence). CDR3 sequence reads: CAWSSSYSGNTIYF. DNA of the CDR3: TGTGCCTGGAGTTCCAGTTACTCTGGAAACACCATATATTTT.

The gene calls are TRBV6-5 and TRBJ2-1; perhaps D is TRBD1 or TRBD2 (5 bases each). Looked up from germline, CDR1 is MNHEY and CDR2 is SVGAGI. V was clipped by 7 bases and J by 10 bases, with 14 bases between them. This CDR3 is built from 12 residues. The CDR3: CASTQGAGEQFF. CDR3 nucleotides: TGTGCCAGCACCCAGGGAGCTGGGGAGCAGTTCTTC.

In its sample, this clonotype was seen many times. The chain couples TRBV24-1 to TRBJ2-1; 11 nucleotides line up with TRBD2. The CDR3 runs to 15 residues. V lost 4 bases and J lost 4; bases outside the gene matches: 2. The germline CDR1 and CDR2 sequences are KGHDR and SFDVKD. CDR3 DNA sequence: TGTGCCACCAGTGAAGGGACTAGCGGATACAATGAGCAGTTCTTC. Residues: CATSEGTSGYNEQFF.

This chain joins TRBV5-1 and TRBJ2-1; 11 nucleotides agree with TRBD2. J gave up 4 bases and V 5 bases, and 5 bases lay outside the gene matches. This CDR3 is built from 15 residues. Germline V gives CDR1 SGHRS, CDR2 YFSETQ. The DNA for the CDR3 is TGCGCCAGCAGATCCGGGACTAGCGGATACAATGAGCAGTTCTTC. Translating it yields CASRSGTSGYNEQFF.

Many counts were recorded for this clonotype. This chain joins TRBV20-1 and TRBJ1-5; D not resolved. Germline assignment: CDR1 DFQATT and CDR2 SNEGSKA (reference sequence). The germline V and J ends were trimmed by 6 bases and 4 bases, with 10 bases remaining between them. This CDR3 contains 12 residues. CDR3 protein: CSAIGGNQPQHF. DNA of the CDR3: TGCAGTGCAATAGGTGGGAATCAGCCCCAGCATTTT.

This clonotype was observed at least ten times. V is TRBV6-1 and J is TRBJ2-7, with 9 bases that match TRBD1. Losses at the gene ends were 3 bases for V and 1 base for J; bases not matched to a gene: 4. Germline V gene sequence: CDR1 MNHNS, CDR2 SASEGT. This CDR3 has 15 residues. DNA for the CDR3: TGTGCCAGCAGTGAGGAGGGGACAGGGTCCTACGAGCAGTACTTC. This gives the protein CASSEEGTGSYEQYF.

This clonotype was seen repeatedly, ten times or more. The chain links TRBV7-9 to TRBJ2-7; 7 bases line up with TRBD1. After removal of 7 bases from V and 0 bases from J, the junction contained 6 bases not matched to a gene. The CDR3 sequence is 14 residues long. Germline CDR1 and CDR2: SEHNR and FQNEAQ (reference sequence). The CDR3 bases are TGTGCCAGCACCGTGACAGGGCCCTCCTACGAGCAGTACTTC. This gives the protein CASTVTGPSYEQYF.

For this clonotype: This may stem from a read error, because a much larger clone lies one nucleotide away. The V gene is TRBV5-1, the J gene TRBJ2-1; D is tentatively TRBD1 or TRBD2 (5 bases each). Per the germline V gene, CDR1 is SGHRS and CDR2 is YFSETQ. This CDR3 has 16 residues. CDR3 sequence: CASIWGTRVSCNEQFF. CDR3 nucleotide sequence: TGCGCCAGCATATGGGGGACGAGGGTCTCCTGCAATGAGCAGTTCTTC.

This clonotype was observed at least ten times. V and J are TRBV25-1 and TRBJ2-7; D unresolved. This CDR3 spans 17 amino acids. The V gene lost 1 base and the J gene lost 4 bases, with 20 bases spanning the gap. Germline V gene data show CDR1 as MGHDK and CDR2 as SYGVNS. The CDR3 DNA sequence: TGTGCCAGCAGTGAATCCTCCTGGTCCAAGAAAGGATACGAGCAGTACTTC. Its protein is CASSESSWSKKGYEQYF.

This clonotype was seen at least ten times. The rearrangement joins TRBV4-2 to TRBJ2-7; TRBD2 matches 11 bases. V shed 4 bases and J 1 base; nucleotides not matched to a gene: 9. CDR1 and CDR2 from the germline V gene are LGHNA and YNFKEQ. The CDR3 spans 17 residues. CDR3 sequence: CASSPALTSGSSYEQYF. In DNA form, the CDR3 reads TGTGCCAGCAGCCCGGCCCTTACTAGCGGGAGTTCCTACGAGCAGTACTTC.

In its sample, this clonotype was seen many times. CDR3 protein: CASSQEIGGADTQYF. The DNA for the CDR3 is TGTGCCAGCAGCCAAGAAATCGGCGGGGCAGATACGCAGTATTTT. The chain employs TRBV4-2 and TRBJ2-3, with D maybe TRBD2 (6 bases). This CDR3 comprises 15 residues. Trimming removed 0 bases from V and 4 bases from J, with 11 bases in between. The germline V gene encodes CDR1 LGHNA and CDR2 YNFKEQ.